This is a list of T cell receptor beta chains from one sample in a study of Graves' ophthalmopathy and Graves' hyperthyroidism. TCRdb reprocessed the multiplex PCR reads with MiXCR, giving one entry per CDR3 protein. The sample includes approximately 460,000 distinct CDR3 sequences, 13% to 15% of them seen just once. Sequenced material: blood. Source of these receptors: a woman aged 25 to 39 with Graves' ophthalmopathy. Both conserved end residues are part of each CDR3. D genes are given only for firm matches. Clone size is shown for a subset of rows, as once, few, many or a class of expanded clone.

V gene	clone size	D gene	J gene	CDR3 protein	CDR3 DNA
TRBV7-2	-	TRBD1	TRBJ1-3	CASSLTGPSGNTIYF	TGTGCCAGCAGCCTGACAGGGCCCTCTGGAAACACCATATATTTT
TRBV28	many	-	TRBJ1-5	CASSSRDLSNQPQHF	TGTGCCAGCAGTTCCCGGGACCTGAGCAATCAGCCCCAGCATTTT
TRBV6-1	many	-	TRBJ2-7	CASSEEEATPYEQYF	TGTGCCAGCAGTGAAGAGGAGGCGACCCCCTACGAGCAGTACTTC
TRBV19	many	-	TRBJ1-1	CASSIGRVVNTEAFF	TGTGCCAGTAGTATAGGAAGGGTTGTGAACACTGAAGCTTTCTTT
TRBV27	-	TRBD1	TRBJ1-5	CASSLEAGQGAEYNQPQHF	TGTGCCAGCAGTTTAGAGGCGGGACAGGGGGCTGAGTACAATCAGCCCCAGCATTTT
TRBV12-3/TRBV12-4	many	-	TRBJ2-7	CASSLYPYSYEQYF	TGTGCCAGCAGTTTATACCCATACTCCTACGAGCAGTACTTC
TRBV28	many	TRBD2	TRBJ2-5	CASSRQGLAGPATQYF	TGTGCCAGCAGTAGACAAGGACTAGCGGGACCCGCGACCCAGTACTTC
TRBV6-1	-	TRBD1	TRBJ2-7	CASRSTGDGEQYF	TGTGCCAGCAGGTCCACAGGGGACGGCGAGCAGTACTTC
TRBV6-5	many	-	TRBJ1-3	CASSTDYSGNTIYF	TGTGCCAGCAGTACCGACTACTCTGGAAACACCATATATTTT
TRBV27	-	-	TRBJ1-2	CSSSATGSGYTF	TGTTCCAGCAGTGCCACAGGGTCCGGCTACACCTTC
TRBV19	few	TRBD1	TRBJ2-4	CASSIAGTGKNIQYF	TGTGCCAGTAGTATCGCCGGGACAGGCAAAAACATTCAGTACTTC
TRBV29-1	many	TRBD2	TRBJ2-7	CSVGTSGSVYEQYF	TGCAGCGTTGGGACTAGCGGGAGTGTCTACGAGCAGTACTTC
TRBV18	many	TRBD1	TRBJ1-1	CASSPGTGRVTEAFF	TGTGCCAGCTCACCAGGGACAGGGAGGGTGACTGAAGCTTTCTTT
TRBV7-8	many	-	TRBJ2-5	CATRKFRTQETQYF	TGTGCCACCAGAAAGTTCAGGACCCAAGAGACCCAGTACTTC
TRBV28	many	-	TRBJ1-1	CVSSLGRVNTEAFF	TGCGTCAGCAGTTTGGGGCGAGTGAACACTGAAGCTTTCTTT
TRBV12-3/TRBV12-4	many	TRBD2	TRBJ2-4	CASSPRTSGRYIQYF	TGTGCCAGCAGTCCACGGACTAGCGGGAGATACATTCAGTACTTC
TRBV19	many	-	TRBJ1-5	CASSPNVLSNQPQHF	TGTGCCAGTAGTCCCAACGTACTTAGCAATCAGCCCCAGCATTTT
TRBV28	many	-	TRBJ1-3	CASSLRVGGNTIYF	TGTGCCAGCAGTTTACGAGTAGGAGGAAACACCATATATTTT
TRBV10-3	many	-	TRBJ2-7	CAISDLMAGEQYF	TGTGCCATCAGTGACCTCATGGCCGGCGAGCAGTACTTC
TRBV6-5	many	TRBD1	TRBJ1-6	CASSYETGQANSPLHF	TGTGCCAGCAGTTACGAAACGGGACAGGCAAATTCACCCCTCCACTTT
TRBV11-2	many	-	TRBJ2-7	CASSTDISYEQYF	TGTGCCAGCAGCACGGACATCTCCTACGAGCAGTACTTC
TRBV2	many	-	TRBJ1-2	CASSEPYNYGYTF	TGTGCCAGCAGTGAGCCGTACAACTATGGCTACACCTTC
TRBV20-1	many	TRBD1	TRBJ1-2	CSAPRRGQDYYYGYTF	TGCAGTGCTCCCCGTAGGGGACAGGATTACTACTATGGCTACACCTTC
TRBV2	many	-	TRBJ1-2	CASIIAAHPRRGYTF	TGTGCCAGCATAATCGCCGCCCACCCAAGGCGTGGCTACACCTTC
TRBV12-3/TRBV12-4	many	-	TRBJ2-5	CASSLEDSSQETQYF	TGTGCCAGCAGTTTAGAAGACAGCTCCCAAGAGACCCAGTACTTC
TRBV7-2	many	-	TRBJ1-1	CASSPPLRATEAFF	TGTGCCAGCAGCCCCCCTTTGCGGGCTACTGAAGCTTTCTTT